The source of this TCR beta chain is a study of cytomegalovirus exposure and HLA in healthy donors. This CDR3 is 13 amino acids long. Germline values: CDR1 PRHDT, CDR2 FYEKMQ (reference sequence). V was pared by 7 bases and J by 3 bases, with 5 bases of the junction left unmatched. The PCR was carried out with 60 Vbeta primers and 13 Jbeta primers. TCRdb's table, derived via immunoSEQ multiplex PCR, lists solely in-frame clones and lacks some. This repertoire shows under 200,000 clones, approximately 81% found once; its top ten account for around 1.4%. The TCR was taken from a man younger than 35 in good health and CMV-seronegative. Sequencing was performed on PBMCs. The rearrangement joins TRBV13 to TRBJ1-1; TRBD1 agrees at 7 bases. The CDR3 nucleotides read TGTGCCAGCACCTGGACAGGCTACACTGAAGCTTTCTTT. Protein: CASTWTGYTEAFF.